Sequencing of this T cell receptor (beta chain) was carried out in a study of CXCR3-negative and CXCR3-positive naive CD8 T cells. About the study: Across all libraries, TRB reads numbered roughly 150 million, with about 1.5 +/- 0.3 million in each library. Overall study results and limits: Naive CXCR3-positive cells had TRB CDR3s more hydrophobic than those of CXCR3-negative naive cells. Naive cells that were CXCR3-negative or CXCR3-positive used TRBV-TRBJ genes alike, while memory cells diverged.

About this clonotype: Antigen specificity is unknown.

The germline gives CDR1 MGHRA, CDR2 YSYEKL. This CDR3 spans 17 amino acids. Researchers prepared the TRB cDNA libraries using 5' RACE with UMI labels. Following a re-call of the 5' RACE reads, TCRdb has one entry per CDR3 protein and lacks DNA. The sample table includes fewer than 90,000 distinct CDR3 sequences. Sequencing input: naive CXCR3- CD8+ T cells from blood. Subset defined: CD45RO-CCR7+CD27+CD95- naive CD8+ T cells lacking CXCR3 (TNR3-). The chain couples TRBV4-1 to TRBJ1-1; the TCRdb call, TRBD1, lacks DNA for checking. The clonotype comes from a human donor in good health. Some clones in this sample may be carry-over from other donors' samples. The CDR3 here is CASSQAHQTGTNTEAFF.